A single sample is the source of the 32 T cell receptor beta chains below, sequenced in a study of blood T cell repertoires in COVID-19. TCRdb's table, derived via immunoSEQ multiplex PCR, lists solely in-frame clones and lacks some. The sample yields almost 400,000 clones, around nine tenths seen once. Source material: PBMCs or T cells enriched from blood (not recorded which). The receptor set was obtained from a woman aged 30 to 39 who had recovered from COVID-19.

The V gene is TRBV18, the J gene TRBJ2-2; possible D gene TRBD2, 5 bases. This CDR3 has 14 amino acids. CDR1 and CDR2 from the germline V gene are KGHSH and LQKENI. Trimming removed 1 base from V and 3 bases from J, with 6 bases in between. CDR3 coding DNA: TGTGCCAGCTCACCACTGCGGGACACCGGGGAGCTGTTTTTT. It encodes CASSPLRDTGELFF.

Only one count was recorded for this clone. This chain connects TRBV28 to TRBJ2-7; TRBD2 might be the D (6 bases). The V gene lost 5 bases and the J gene lost 7 bases, with 12 bases spanning the gap. This CDR3 contains 12 residues. Germline assignment: CDR1 MDHEN and CDR2 SYDVKM. CDR3 coding DNA: TGTGCCAGCAGTCTAAACCGGGAGGAGCAGTACTTC. Translating gives CASSLNREEQYF.

The chain links TRBV9 to TRBJ2-2; 9 positions match TRBD1. Germline V lookup: CDR1 SGDLS, CDR2 YYNGEE. The V and J ends lost 0 bases and 5 bases, in that order; junction bases with no gene match: 2. The CDR3 spans 15 residues. In nucleotides, the CDR3 is TGTGCCAGCAGCGTAGGGGACAGGGCAACCGGGGAGCTGTTTTTT. Its translation: CASSVGDRATGELFF.

The V and J genes are TRBV7-3 and TRBJ2-1, with D tentatively TRBD2 (6 bases). This CDR3 has 15 amino acids. Germline V gene sequence: CDR1 SGHTA, CDR2 FQGTGA. The germline V and J ends were trimmed by 3 bases and 5 bases, with 14 bases remaining between them. The CDR3 is CASSLLGGQNNEQFF. The CDR3 DNA follows: TGTGCCAGCAGCTTGTTGGGGGGTCAAAACAATGAGCAGTTCTTC.

The chain links TRBV5-5 to TRBJ1-4, with D hard to call. The V end lost 2 bases, the J end lost 6 bases, and 14 bases lay between the germline ends. This CDR3 comprises 15 residues. Germline V lookup: CDR1 SGHKS, CDR2 YYEKEE (reference sequence). CDR3 protein: CASSFDWAVYEKLFF. As DNA, the CDR3 is TGTGCCAGCAGCTTCGATTGGGCAGTATATGAAAAACTGTTTTTT.

This chain links TRBV10-3 with TRBJ2-1; TRBD2 aligns across 11 bases. J gave up 6 bases and V 10 bases, and 8 bases lay outside the gene matches. This CDR3 has 14 amino acids. Germline CDR1 reads ENHRY; CDR2 reads SYGVKD. The CDR3 region has the DNA TGTGCCACCTCGGGACTAGCGGCGATCAATGAGCAGTTCTTC. This gives the protein CATSGLAAINEQFF.

The chain couples TRBV9 to TRBJ2-3; TRBD2 matches 9 bases. The V and J ends lost 8 bases and 0 bases, in that order; junction bases with no gene match: 7. Looked up from germline, CDR1 is SGDLS and CDR2 is YYNGEE. The CDR3 is made up of 15 amino acids. This chain's CDR3 is CASRAGGSSTDTQYF. The CDR3 bases are TGTGCCAGTAGAGCGGGGGGCTCTAGCACAGATACGCAGTATTTT.

Only one count was recorded for this clone. The J gene is TRBJ2-7, the V gene TRBV3-1 (or the pseudogene TRBV3-2); 7 nucleotides align to TRBD2. CDR1 is LGHDT, CDR2 YNNKEL, per germline (reference sequence). The CDR3 contains 14 residues. V lost 8 bases, J lost 6 bases, and 13 bases stayed unmatched. In DNA, the CDR3 is TGTGCCAGCCAGCCCCCCGGCGGGGGAGGCGAGCAGTACTTC. This translates into CASQPPGGGGEQYF.

J is TRBJ1-2 and V is TRBV25-1; 10 bases align to TRBD1. The length of the CDR3 is 17 residues. Trimming removed 0 bases from V and 0 bases from J; junction bases left unmatched: 4. Germline V gene sequence: CDR1 MGHDK, CDR2 SYGVNS. The CDR3 DNA sequence: TGTGCCAGCAGTGAATATGATGGACAGGGGGCTAACTATGGCTACACCTTC. Amino acids: CASSEYDGQGANYGYTF.

CDR3 sequence (DNA): TGCGCCATCCCACGAGGCAATCAGCCCCAGCATTTT. Its protein product is CAIPRGNQPQHF. The chain uses TRBV4-1 and TRBJ1-5; no firm D call. The CDR3 has 12 amino acids. The germline V and J ends were trimmed by 10 bases and 2 bases, with 9 bases remaining between them. CDR1 and CDR2 (germline): MGHRA, YSYEKL.

The rearrangement links TRBV11-2 to TRBJ1-1; D ambiguous. V was clipped by 2 bases and J by 1 base, with 5 bases between them. The CDR3 has 13 amino acids. Germline V gene data show CDR1 as SGHAT and CDR2 as FQNNGV. The CDR3 region is CASSLTENTEAFF. The CDR3, as DNA: TGTGCCAGCAGCTTAACTGAGAACACTGAAGCTTTCTTT.

The V gene is TRBV4-1, the J gene TRBJ1-1, with TRBD1 as a possible D gene (6 bases). V lost 5 bases to trimming and J lost 0 bases, with 10 bases between them. The CDR3 is 14 residues long. Germline-derived CDR1 and CDR2 are MGHRA and YSYEKL. The CDR3, as DNA: TGCGCCAGCAGCTTAGGGGGATTGAACACTGAAGCTTTCTTT. Protein: CASSLGGLNTEAFF.

The chain is built from TRBV4-3 and TRBJ1-1; 7 bases are shared with TRBD1. The CDR3 spans 15 residues. Germline V gene data show CDR1 as LGHNA and CDR2 as YSLEER. J was trimmed by 7 bases and V by 1 base; bases with no gene match: 9. The CDR3 DNA reads TGCGCCAGCAGCCAAGGAGACCCCGGACAGGTTGAAGCTTTCTTT. This codes for CASSQGDPGQVEAFF.

In the case of this clone: Other DNA sequences within the sample encode an identical CDR3. This chain joins TRBV12-3 or TRBV12-4 and TRBJ1-5, with D unresolved. Trimming shortened V by 3 bases and J by 7 bases, and 7 bases separated the two germline ends. The CDR3 sequence is 12 residues long. The CDR3 nucleotides read TGTGCCAGCAGTTTGGAGCGGCAGCCCCAGCATTTT. It specifies CASSLERQPQHF.

The genes are TRBV15 and TRBJ2-3, with D possibly matching TRBD1 (6 bases). V was cut by 3 bases and J by 2 bases, with 12 bases left in between. Germline V lookup: CDR1 LNHNV, CDR2 YYDKDF (reference sequence). The CDR3 sequence is 15 residues long. CDR3 sequence: CATSSGTPHTDTQYF. The CDR3 nucleotides are TGTGCCACCAGCAGCGGGACACCTCACACAGATACGCAGTATTTT.

The gene calls are TRBV6-5 and TRBJ1-4; D is undetermined. The germline gives CDR1 MNHEY, CDR2 SVGAGI. V was trimmed by 8 bases and J by 11 bases, leaving 15 bases between them. The CDR3 is made up of 12 amino acids. The CDR3 spells CASLEGEDKLFF. CDR3 coding DNA: TGTGCCAGCTTGGAGGGCGAGGATAAACTGTTTTTT.

The CDR3 here is CASTPKVSGRSNQPQHF. The CDR3 DNA sequence: TGTGCCAGCACTCCCAAGGTCTCGGGTAGAAGCAATCAGCCCCAGCATTTT. The chain employs TRBV19 and TRBJ1-5; D not certain. The germline V gene has CDR1 LNHDA and CDR2 SQIVND (reference sequence). The CDR3 has 17 amino acids. Between the trimmed V and J ends, which lost 9 bases and 1 base, there was a span of 22 bases.

In its sample, this clone was seen once. The rearrangement uses TRBV30 and TRBJ2-1; 8 bases agree with TRBD2. Germline lookup yields CDR1 GTSNPN and CDR2 SVGIG (reference sequence). The CDR3 has 15 amino acids. J lost 3 bases, V lost 3 bases, and 7 bases had no gene match. The CDR3 coding sequence is TGTGCCTGGAGCGGCGGCGGGAGGAACTACAATGAGCAGTTCTTC. It translates to CAWSGGGRNYNEQFF.

The chain uses TRBV13 and TRBJ1-2; 9 nucleotides agree with TRBD1. Germline values: CDR1 PRHDT, CDR2 FYEKMQ (reference sequence). V lost 5 bases, J lost 7 bases, and 5 bases stayed unmatched. The CDR3 has 13 residues. CDR3 sequence reads: CASSERTGAGYTF. The CDR3 DNA reads as TGTGCCAGCAGCGAAAGGACAGGGGCTGGCTACACCTTC. The full variable domain, in which reference TRBV13 and TRBJ1-2 provide the parts outside the CDR3, is AAGVIQSPRHLIKEKRETATLKCYPIPRHDTVYWYQQGPGQDPQFLISFYEKMQSDKGSIPDRFSAQQFSDYHSELNMSSLELGDSALYFCASSERTGAGYTFGSGTRLTVV.

The rearrangement links TRBV29-1 to TRBJ1-2; 9 nucleotides agree with TRBD1. The V and J ends lost 2 bases and 4 bases, in that order; junction bases with no gene match: 5. The CDR3 is made up of 14 amino acids. CDR1 and CDR2 from the germline V gene are SQVTM and ANQGSEA. This CDR3 is CSVENRGPSYGYTF. CDR3 in DNA: TGCAGCGTTGAAAACAGGGGGCCGAGCTATGGCTACACCTTC. The variable domain in full, completed from reference TRBV29-1 and TRBJ1-2, reads SAVISQKPSRDICQRGTSLTIQCQVDSQVTMMFWYRQQPGQSLTLIATANQGSEATYESGFVIDKFPISRPNLTFSTLTVSNMSPEDSSIYLCSVENRGPSYGYTFGSGTRLTVV.

V usage is TRBV5-1 and J usage is TRBJ1-1; D uncertain. The CDR3 has 14 residues. CDR1 is SGHRS and CDR2 is YFSETQ in the germline V gene. Trimming cost V 3 bases and J 2 bases, with 11 bases left between them. The DNA of the CDR3 is TGCGCCAGCAGCTCGGGAGTATCCAACACTGAAGCTTTCTTT. Amino acids: CASSSGVSNTEAFF.

In this sample, this clone turned up once. This chain uses TRBV7-6 with TRBJ2-1; 7 nucleotides agree with TRBD1. The J segment lost 0 bases and the V segment lost 5 bases, leaving 10 bases of the junction unmatched. Germline V gene data show CDR1 as SGHVS and CDR2 as FNYEAQ. CDR3 length: 17 residues. CDR3 amino acids: CASSPPLQGNSYNEQFF. The CDR3 region has the DNA TGTGCCAGCAGCCCCCCCCTACAGGGGAACTCCTACAATGAGCAGTTCTTC.

This clone came up once. This chain connects TRBV6-5 to TRBJ2-1; tentative D call: TRBD1 (6 bases). The V gene's germline CDR1 is MNHEY and CDR2 SVGAGI. This CDR3 spans 13 amino acids. V lost 0 bases, J lost 10 bases, and 10 bases lay in between. The CDR3 here is CASSYSTGFEQFF. The CDR3 DNA reads TGTGCCAGCAGTTACTCGACAGGTTTCGAGCAGTTCTTC.

The chain is built from TRBV3-1 (or the pseudogene TRBV3-2) and TRBJ1-3; D may be TRBD1 (5 bases). The V end lost 5 bases, the J end lost 0 bases, and 8 bases lay between the germline ends. Germline V gene data show CDR1 as LGHDT and CDR2 as YNNKEL (reference sequence). The CDR3 is 14 residues long. CDR3 sequence reads: CASSSGFSGNTIYF. DNA for the CDR3: TGTGCCAGCAGCTCAGGGTTCTCTGGAAACACCATATATTTT.

The chain joins TRBV7-3 to TRBJ1-2; no definite D call. Germline assignment: CDR1 SGHTA and CDR2 FQGTGA. V lost 5 bases, J lost 2 bases, and 9 bases lay in between. The CDR3 covers 13 residues. The CDR3 is CASSPTGNYGYTF. In nucleotides, the CDR3 is TGTGCCAGCAGCCCAACGGGGAACTATGGCTACACCTTC.

The chain carries TRBV11-1 and TRBJ1-1, with 7 bases fitting TRBD1. The V gene end was trimmed by 5 bases and the J gene end by 14 bases; junction bases not matched to a gene: 11. Germline V gene lookup returns CDR1 SGHAT and CDR2 FQDESV (reference sequence). The CDR3 is made up of 12 amino acids. In nucleotides, the CDR3 is TGTGCCAGCAGCCCTCGTACCGGACAGGACTTCTTT. Its protein product is CASSPRTGQDFF.

The J gene is TRBJ2-2, the V gene TRBV7-2; 12 bases map to TRBD2. The germline V gene encodes CDR1 SGHTA and CDR2 FQGNSA. This CDR3 contains 18 residues. Trimming took 4 bases from V and 4 from J; bases not matched to a gene: 10. As DNA, the CDR3 is TGTGCCAGCAGCTCACTAGGGCTAGCGGGGGGGCTCACCGGGGAGCTGTTTTTT. This sequence encodes CASSSLGLAGGLTGELFF.

The table lists this clone with a few counts. V usage is TRBV10-1 and J usage is TRBJ1-1, with TRBD1 matching 8 bases. The CDR3 loop spans 15 amino acids. V gave up 6 bases and J gave up 2 bases; unmatched junction bases: 8. Per germline, CDR1 WNHNN and CDR2 SYGVQD (reference sequence). CDR3 loop: CASRERQGKNTEAFF. The CDR3 DNA reads as TGCGCCAGCAGGGAACGACAGGGGAAAAACACTGAAGCTTTCTTT.

CDR3 residues: CASSFTAGAGNTIYF. The DNA for the CDR3 is TGTGCCAGCAGCTTCACCGCAGGGGCTGGAAACACCATATATTTT. The V call is TRBV7-9, the J call TRBJ1-3; a possible D gene is TRBD1 (6 bases). CDR3 length: 15 residues. Germline V CDR1 and CDR2: SEHNR, FQNEAQ (reference sequence). V lost 3 bases, J lost 2 bases, and 11 bases lay in between.

The chain combines TRBV7-2 with TRBJ1-1, with 9 positions matching TRBD1. The CDR3 loop spans 12 amino acids. From germline, CDR1 is SGHTA and CDR2 FQGNSA. V trimming: 5 bases; J trimming: 9 bases; junction bases outside the gene matches: 4. The CDR3 sequence: CASSNYRGQAFF. The CDR3 bases are TGTGCCAGCAGCAACTACAGGGGGCAAGCTTTCTTT.

V is TRBV7-8 and J is TRBJ1-5; D remains unclear. Trimming removed 8 bases from V and 7 bases from J, with 18 bases in between. The CDR3 covers 14 residues. Germline loops: CDR1 SGHVS, CDR2 FQNEAQ. The DNA of the CDR3 is TGTGCCAGCGCATACGGGGAGACGGGGCAGCCCCAGCATTTT. It is translated as CASAYGETGQPQHF.

The V and J genes are TRBV11-2 and TRBJ2-3, with 11 positions matching TRBD2. V dropped 5 bases and J dropped 0; count of bases not matched to a gene: 4. The germline gives CDR1 SGHAT, CDR2 FQNNGV. The CDR3 contains 16 residues. CDR3 nucleotides: TGTGCCAGCAGCCATTGGACTAGCGGGAGCACAGATACGCAGTATTTT. Its translation: CASSHWTSGSTDTQYF.